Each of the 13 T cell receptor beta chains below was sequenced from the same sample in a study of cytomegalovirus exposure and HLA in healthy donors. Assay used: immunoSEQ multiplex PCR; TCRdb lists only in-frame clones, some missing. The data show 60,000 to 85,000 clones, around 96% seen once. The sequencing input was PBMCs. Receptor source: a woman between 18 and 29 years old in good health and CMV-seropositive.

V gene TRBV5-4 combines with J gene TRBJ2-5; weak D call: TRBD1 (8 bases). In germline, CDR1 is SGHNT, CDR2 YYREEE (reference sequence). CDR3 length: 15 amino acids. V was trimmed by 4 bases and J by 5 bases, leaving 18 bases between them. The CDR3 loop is CASSPGRTGTETQYF. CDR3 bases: TGTGCCAGCAGCCCCGGGAGGACAGGGACGGAGACCCAGTACTTC.

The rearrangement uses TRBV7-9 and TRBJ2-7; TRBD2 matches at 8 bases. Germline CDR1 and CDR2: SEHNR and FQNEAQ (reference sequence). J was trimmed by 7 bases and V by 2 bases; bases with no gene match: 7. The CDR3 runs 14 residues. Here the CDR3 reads CASSLSGGPGEQYF. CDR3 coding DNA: TGTGCCAGCAGCTTATCGGGAGGGCCTGGGGAGCAGTACTTC. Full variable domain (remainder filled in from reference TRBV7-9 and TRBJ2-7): DTGVSQNPRHKITKRGQNVTFRCDPISEHNRLYWYRQTLGQGPEFLTYFQNEAQLEKSRLLSDRFSAERPKGSFSTLEIQRTEQGDSAMYLCASSLSGGPGEQYFGPGTRLTVT.

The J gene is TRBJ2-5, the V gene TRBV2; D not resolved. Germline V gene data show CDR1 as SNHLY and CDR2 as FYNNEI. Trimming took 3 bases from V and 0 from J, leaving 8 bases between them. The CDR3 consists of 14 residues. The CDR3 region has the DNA TGTGCCAGCAGTGAGTTCAGGAACCAAGAGACCCAGTACTTC. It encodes CASSEFRNQETQYF.

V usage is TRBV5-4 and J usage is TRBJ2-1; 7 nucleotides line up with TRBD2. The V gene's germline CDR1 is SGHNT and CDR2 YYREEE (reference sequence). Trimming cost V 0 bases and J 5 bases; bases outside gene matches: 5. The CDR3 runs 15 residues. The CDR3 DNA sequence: TGTGCCAGCAGCTTGGGCGGGAGCGCGAACAATGAGCAGTTCTTC. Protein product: CASSLGGSANNEQFF.

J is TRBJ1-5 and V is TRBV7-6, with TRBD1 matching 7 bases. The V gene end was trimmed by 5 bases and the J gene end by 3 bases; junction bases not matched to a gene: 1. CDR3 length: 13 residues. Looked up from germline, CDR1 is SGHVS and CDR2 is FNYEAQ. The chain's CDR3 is CASSGTDNQPQHF. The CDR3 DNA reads TGTGCCAGCAGCGGGACAGACAATCAGCCCCAGCATTTT.

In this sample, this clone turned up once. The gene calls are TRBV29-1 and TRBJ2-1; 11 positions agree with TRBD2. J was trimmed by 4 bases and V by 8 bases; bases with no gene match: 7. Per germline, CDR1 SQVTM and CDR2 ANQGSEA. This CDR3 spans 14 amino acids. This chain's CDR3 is CSIATSGTYNEQFF. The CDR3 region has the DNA TGCAGCATTGCGACTAGCGGGACATACAATGAGCAGTTCTTC.

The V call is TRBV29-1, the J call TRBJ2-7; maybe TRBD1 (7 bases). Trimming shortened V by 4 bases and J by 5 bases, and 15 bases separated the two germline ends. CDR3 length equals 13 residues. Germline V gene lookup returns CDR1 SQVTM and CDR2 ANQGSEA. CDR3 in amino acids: CSVVRQGGNEQYF. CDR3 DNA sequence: TGCAGCGTTGTTAGGCAGGGGGGCAACGAGCAGTACTTC.

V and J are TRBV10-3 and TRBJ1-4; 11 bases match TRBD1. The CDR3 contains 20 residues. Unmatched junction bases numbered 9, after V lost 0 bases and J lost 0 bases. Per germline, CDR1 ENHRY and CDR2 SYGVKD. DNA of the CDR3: TGTGCCATCAGTGAGTCGCTAGGCGGGACAGGGGGAGCAACTAATGAAAAACTGTTTTTT. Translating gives CAISESLGGTGGATNEKLFF.

CDR3 amino acids: CASSSSSGRAYNEQFF. Written as DNA, the CDR3 is TGCGCCAGCAGCTCATCTAGCGGGAGGGCTTACAATGAGCAGTTCTTC. The genes are TRBV5-1 and TRBJ2-1; 12 bases line up with TRBD2. CDR3 size: 16 residues. Germline V lookup: CDR1 SGHRS, CDR2 YFSETQ. Trimming at V came to 3 bases and at J to 4 bases, leaving 5 bases not matched to a gene.

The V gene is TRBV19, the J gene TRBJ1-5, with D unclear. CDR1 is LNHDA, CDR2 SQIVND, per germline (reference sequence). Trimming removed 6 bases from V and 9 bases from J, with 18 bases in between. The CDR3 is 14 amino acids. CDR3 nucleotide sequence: TGTGCCAGTAGCCGTGATGTTGGTTTGCGGCCCCAGCATTTT. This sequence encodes CASSRDVGLRPQHF.

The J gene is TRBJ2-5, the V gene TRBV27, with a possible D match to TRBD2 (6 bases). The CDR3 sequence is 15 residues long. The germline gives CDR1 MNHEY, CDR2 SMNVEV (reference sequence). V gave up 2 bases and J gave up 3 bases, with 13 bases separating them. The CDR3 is CASSLGPSVEETQYF. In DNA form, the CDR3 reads TGTGCCAGCAGTTTAGGGCCTAGCGTGGAAGAGACCCAGTACTTC.

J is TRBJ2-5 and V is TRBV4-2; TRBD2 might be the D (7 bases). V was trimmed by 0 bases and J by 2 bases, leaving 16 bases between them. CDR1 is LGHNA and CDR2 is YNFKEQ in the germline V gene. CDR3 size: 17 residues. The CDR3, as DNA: TGTGCCAGCAGCCAAGACCAAGTGGGGGGGCCACAAGAGACCCAGTACTTC. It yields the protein CASSQDQVGGPQETQYF.

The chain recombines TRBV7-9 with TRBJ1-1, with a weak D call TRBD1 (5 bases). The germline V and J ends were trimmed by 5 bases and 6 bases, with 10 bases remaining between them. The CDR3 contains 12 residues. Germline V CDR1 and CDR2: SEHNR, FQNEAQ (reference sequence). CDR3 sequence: CASSHDSPEAFF. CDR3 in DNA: TGTGCCAGCAGCCACGACAGCCCTGAAGCTTTCTTT.